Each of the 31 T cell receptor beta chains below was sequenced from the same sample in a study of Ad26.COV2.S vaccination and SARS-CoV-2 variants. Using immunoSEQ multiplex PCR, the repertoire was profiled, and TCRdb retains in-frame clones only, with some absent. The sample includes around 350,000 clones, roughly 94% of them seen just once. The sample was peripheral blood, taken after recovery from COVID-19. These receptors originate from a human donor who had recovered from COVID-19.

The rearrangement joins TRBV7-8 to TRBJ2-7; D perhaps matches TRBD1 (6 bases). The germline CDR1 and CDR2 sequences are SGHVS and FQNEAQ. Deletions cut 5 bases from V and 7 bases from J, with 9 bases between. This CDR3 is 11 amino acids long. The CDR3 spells CASSVTGEQYF. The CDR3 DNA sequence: TGTGCCAGCAGCGTCACAGGGGAGCAGTACTTC.

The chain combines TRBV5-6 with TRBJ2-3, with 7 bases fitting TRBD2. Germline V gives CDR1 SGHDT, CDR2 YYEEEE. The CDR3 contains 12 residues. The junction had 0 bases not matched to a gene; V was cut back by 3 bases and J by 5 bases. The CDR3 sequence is CASSWGGDTQYF. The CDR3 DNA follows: TGTGCCAGCAGCTGGGGGGGAGATACGCAGTATTTT.

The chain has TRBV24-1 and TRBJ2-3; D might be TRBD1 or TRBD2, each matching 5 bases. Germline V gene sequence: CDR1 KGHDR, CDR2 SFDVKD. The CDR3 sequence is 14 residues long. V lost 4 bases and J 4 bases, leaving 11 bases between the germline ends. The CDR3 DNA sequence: TGTGCCACCAGTGACGTACGGGGCTCAGATACGCAGTATTTT. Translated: CATSDVRGSDTQYF.

CDR3 region: CASSEMGEQYF. CDR3 sequence (DNA): TGTGCCAGCTCGGAAATGGGCGAGCAGTACTTC. This sequence joins TRBV18 and TRBJ2-7; D is ambiguous. Germline CDR1 is KGHSH and CDR2 is LQKENI. The V gene lost 6 bases and the J gene lost 6 bases, with 9 bases spanning the gap. The CDR3 extends over 11 amino acids.

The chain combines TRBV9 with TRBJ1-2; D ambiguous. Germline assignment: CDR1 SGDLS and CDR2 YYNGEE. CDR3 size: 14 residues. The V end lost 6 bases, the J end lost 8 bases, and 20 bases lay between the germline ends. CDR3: CASTPAGGSLGYTF. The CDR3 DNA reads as TGTGCCAGCACCCCGGCGGGAGGGTCTCTCGGCTACACCTTC.

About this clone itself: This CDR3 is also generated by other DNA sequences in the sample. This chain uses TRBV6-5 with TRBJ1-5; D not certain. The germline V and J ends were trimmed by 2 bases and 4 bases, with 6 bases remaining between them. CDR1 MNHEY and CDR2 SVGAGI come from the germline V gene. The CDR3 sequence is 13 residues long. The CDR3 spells CASSYGRNQPQHF. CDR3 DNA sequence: TGTGCCAGCAGTTACGGGAGAAATCAGCCCCAGCATTTT.

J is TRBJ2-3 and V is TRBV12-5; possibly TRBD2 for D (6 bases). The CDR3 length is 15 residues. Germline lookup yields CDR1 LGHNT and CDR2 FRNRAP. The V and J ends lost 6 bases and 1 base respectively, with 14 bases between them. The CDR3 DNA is TGTGCTAGTGGCTTCGGGGGATCGGGCACAGATACGCAGTATTTT. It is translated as CASGFGGSGTDTQYF.

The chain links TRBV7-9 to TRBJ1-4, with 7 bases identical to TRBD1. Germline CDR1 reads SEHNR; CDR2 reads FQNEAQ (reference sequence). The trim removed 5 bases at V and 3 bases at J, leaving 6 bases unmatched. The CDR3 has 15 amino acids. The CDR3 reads CASSPQGGANEKLFF. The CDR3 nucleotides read TGTGCCAGCAGCCCGCAGGGGGGAGCTAATGAAAAACTGTTTTTT. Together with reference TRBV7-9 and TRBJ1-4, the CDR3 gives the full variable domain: DTGVSQNPRHKITKRGQNVTFRCDPISEHNRLYWYRQTLGQGPEFLTYFQNEAQLEKSRLLSDRFSAERPKGSFSTLEIQRTEQGDSAMYLCASSPQGGANEKLFFGSGTQLSVL.

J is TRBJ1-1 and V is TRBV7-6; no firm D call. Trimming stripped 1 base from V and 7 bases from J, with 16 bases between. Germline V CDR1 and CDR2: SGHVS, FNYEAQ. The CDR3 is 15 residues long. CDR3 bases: TGTGCCAGCAGCTTAGGCCCCAGAGAGCAGGTTGAAGCTTTCTTT. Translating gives CASSLGPREQVEAFF.

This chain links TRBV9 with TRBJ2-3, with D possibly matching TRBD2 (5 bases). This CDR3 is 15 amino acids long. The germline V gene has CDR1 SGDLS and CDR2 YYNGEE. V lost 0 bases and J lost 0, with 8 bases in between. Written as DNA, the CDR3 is TGTGCCAGCAGCGTAGACGGGGTTAGCACAGATACGCAGTATTTT. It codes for CASSVDGVSTDTQYF.

CDR3 amino acids: CASSYNLAGVSPDTQYF. In DNA, the CDR3 is TGTGCCAGCAGTTATAATCTAGCGGGGGTGAGTCCAGATACGCAGTATTTT. The chain links TRBV6-2 or TRBV6-3 to TRBJ2-3; 10 bases match TRBD2. CDR1 and CDR2 (germline): MNHEY, SVGEGT. V shed 3 bases, J shed 4 bases, and the junction held 10 bases outside the gene matches. The CDR3 runs to 17 residues.

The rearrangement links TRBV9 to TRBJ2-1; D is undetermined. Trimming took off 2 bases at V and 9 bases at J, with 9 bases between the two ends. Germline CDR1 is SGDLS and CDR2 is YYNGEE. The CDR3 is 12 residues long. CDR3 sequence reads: CASSVSKGEQFF. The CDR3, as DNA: TGTGCCAGCAGCGTGAGTAAAGGTGAGCAGTTCTTC.

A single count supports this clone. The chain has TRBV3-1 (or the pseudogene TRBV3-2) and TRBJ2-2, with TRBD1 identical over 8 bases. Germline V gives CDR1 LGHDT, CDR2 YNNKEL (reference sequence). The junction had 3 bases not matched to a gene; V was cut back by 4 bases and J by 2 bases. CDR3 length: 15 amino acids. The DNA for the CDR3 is TGTGCCAGCAGCCGTACAGGGGGTAACACCGGGGAGCTGTTTTTT. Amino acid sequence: CASSRTGGNTGELFF.

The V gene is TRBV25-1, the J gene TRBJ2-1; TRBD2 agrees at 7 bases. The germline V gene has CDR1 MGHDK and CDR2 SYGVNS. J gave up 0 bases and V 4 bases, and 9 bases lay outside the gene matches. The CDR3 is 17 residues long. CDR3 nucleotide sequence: TGTGCCAGCAGTGTATGGGTGGGGGGGAGCTCCTACAATGAGCAGTTCTTC. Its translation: CASSVWVGGSSYNEQFF.

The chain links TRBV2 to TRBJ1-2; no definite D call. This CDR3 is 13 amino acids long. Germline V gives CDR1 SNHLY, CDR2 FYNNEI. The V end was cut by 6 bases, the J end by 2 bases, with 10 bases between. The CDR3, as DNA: TGTGCCAGCAGCGTGGGGTGGAACTATGGCTACACCTTC. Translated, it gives CASSVGWNYGYTF.

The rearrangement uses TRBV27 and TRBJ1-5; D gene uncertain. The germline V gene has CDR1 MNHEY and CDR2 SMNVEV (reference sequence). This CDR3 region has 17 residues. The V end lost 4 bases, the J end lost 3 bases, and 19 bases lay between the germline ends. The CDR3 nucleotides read TGTGCCAGCAGTTCCGACGCCAGATACAAATTCAATCAGCCCCAGCATTTT. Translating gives CASSSDARYKFNQPQHF.

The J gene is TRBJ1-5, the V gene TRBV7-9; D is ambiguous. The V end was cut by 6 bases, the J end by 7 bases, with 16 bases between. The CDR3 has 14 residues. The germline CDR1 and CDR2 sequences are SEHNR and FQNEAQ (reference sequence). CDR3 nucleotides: TGTGCCAGCAGTACACAGCAGTCTCGGCAGCCCCAGCATTTT. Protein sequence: CASSTQQSRQPQHF.

The CDR3 loop reads CASSHDRGLINEQFF. Here the CDR3 DNA reads TGTGCCAGCAGCCACGACAGGGGGCTGATCAATGAGCAGTTCTTC. The chain carries TRBV7-2 and TRBJ2-1; 10 bases agree with TRBD1. The germline CDR1 and CDR2 sequences are SGHTA and FQGNSA. The CDR3 has 15 amino acids. Trimming cost V 5 bases and J 6 bases; bases outside gene matches: 7.

The CDR3 region is CASRRDPGSGELFF. The DNA for the CDR3 is TGTGCCAGCAGAAGAGACCCCGGGAGCGGGGAGCTGTTTTTT. The chain joins TRBV2 to TRBJ2-2; D may be TRBD2 (6 bases). Trimming stripped 6 bases from V and 7 bases from J, with 15 bases between. The CDR3 is 14 residues long. Germline V gene sequence: CDR1 SNHLY, CDR2 FYNNEI.

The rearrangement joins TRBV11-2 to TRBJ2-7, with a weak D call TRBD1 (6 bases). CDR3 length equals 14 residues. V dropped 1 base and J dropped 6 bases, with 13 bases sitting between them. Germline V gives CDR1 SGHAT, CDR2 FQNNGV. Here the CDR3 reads CASSLVARGSEQYF. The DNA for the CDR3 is TGTGCCAGCAGCTTAGTGGCCAGGGGCAGCGAGCAGTACTTC. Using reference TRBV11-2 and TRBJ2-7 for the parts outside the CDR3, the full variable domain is EAGVAQSPRYKIIEKRQSVAFWCNPISGHATLYWYQQILGQGPKLLIQFQNNGVVDDSQLPKDRFSAERLKGVDSTLKIQPAKLEDSAVYLCASSLVARGSEQYFGPGTRLTVT.

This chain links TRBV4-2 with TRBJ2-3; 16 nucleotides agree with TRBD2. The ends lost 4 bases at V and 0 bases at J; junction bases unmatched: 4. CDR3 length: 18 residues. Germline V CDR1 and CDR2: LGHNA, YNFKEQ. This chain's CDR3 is CASSPGLAGGPSTDTQYF. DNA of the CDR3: TGTGCCAGCAGCCCGGGACTAGCGGGGGGGCCTAGCACAGATACGCAGTATTTT.

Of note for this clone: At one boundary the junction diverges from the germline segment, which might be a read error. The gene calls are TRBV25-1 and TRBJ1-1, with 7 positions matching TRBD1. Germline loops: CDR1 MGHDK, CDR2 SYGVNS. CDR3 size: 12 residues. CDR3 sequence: CASSAGTEGRLF. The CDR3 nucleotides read TGTGCCAGCAGTGCAGGGACAGAGGGAAGGCTTTTC.

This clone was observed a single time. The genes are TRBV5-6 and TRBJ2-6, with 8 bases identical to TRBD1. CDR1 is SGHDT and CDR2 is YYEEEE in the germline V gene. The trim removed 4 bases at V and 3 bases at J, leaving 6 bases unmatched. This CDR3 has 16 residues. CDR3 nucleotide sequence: TGTGCCAGCAGCGTCCGACAGGGGATTGGGGCCAACGTCCTGACTTTC. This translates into CASSVRQGIGANVLTF.

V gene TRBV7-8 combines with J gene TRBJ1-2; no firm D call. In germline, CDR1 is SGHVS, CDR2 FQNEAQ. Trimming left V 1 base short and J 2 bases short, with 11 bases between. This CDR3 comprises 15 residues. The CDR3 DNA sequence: TGTGCCAGCAGCTTAGGTTCGAGAGACAACTATGGCTACACCTTC. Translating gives CASSLGSRDNYGYTF.

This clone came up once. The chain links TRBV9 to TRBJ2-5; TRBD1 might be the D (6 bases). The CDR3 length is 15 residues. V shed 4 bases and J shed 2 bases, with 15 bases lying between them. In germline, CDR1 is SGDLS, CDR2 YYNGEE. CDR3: CASSRTGQRQETQYF. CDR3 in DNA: TGTGCCAGCAGCCGGACCGGACAGCGACAAGAGACCCAGTACTTC. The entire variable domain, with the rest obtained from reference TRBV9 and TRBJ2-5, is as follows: DSGVTQTPKHLITATGQRVTLRCSPRSGDLSVYWYQQSLDQGLQFLIQYYNGEERAKGNILERFSAQQFPDLHSELNLSSLELGDSALYFCASSRTGQRQETQYFGPGTRLLVL.

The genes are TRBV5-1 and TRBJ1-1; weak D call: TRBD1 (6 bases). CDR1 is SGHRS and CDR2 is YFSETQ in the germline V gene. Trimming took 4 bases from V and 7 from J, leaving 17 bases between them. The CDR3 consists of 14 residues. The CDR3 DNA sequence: TGCGCCAGCAGCGGGGAGGCAGGGGCGTATGAAGCTTTCTTT. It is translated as CASSGEAGAYEAFF.

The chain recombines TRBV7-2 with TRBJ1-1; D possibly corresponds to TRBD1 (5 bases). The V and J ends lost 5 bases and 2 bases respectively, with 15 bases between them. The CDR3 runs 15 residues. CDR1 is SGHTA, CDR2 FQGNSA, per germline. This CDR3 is CASSLYRGTNTEAFF. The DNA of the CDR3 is TGTGCCAGCAGCCTTTACCGGGGCACCAACACTGAAGCTTTCTTT.

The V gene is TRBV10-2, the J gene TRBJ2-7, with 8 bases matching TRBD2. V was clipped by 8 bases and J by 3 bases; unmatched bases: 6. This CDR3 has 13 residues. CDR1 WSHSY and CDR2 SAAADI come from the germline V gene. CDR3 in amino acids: CASGRGAGYEQYF. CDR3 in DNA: TGCGCCAGCGGGCGGGGGGCGGGCTACGAGCAGTACTTC.

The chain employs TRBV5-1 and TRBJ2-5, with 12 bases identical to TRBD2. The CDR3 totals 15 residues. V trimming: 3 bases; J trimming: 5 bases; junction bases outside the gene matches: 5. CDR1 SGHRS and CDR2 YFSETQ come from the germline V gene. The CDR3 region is CASSSSGGVPETQYF. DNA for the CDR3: TGCGCCAGCAGCTCTAGCGGGGGGGTACCGGAGACCCAGTACTTC.

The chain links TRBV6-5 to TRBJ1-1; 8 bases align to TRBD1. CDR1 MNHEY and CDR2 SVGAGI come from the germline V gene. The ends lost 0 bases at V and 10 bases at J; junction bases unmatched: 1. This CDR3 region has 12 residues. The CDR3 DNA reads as TGTGCCAGCAGTTACTCGGGACAGGTAGCTTTCTTT. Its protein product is CASSYSGQVAFF.

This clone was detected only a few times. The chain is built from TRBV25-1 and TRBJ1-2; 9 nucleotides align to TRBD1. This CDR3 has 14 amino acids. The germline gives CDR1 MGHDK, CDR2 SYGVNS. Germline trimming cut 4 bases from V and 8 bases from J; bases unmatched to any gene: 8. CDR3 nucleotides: TGTGCCAGCAGTGGGGTGGGACAGGGAGGCGGCTACACCTTC. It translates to CASSGVGQGGGYTF.